The 8 T cell receptor beta chains reported below all come from one sample, sequenced in a study of blood T cell repertoires in COVID-19. The repertoire was sequenced with immunoSEQ multiplex PCR; TCRdb's copy has only in-frame clones and lacks some. The sample carries around 180,000 clones, 75% to 85% recorded once. Specimen: PBMCs or T cells enriched from blood (not recorded which). The receptors derive from a woman aged 45 to 65 with acute COVID-19.

This clone has just a few counts. The chain uses TRBV9 and TRBJ2-2, with D possibly matching TRBD2 (6 bases). Germline CDR1 reads SGDLS; CDR2 reads YYNGEE. The CDR3 covers 16 residues. V lost 0 bases, J lost 6 bases, and 15 bases lay in between. The DNA of the CDR3 is TGTGCCAGCAGCGTAGTAGGTAGCGGCCAGGCCGGGGAGCTGTTTTTT. Encoded protein: CASSVVGSGQAGELFF. The full variable domain, in which reference TRBV9 and TRBJ2-2 provide the parts outside the CDR3, is DSGVTQTPKHLITATGQRVTLRCSPRSGDLSVYWYQQSLDQGLQFLIQYYNGEERAKGNILERFSAQQFPDLHSELNLSSLELGDSALYFCASSVVGSGQAGELFFGEGSRLTVL.

This clone was seen only once. The gene calls are TRBV5-4 and TRBJ2-1; TRBD2 aligns across 8 bases. The germline CDR1 and CDR2 sequences are SGHNT and YYREEE (reference sequence). The CDR3 spans 15 residues. The V and J ends lost 0 bases and 7 bases, in that order; junction bases with no gene match: 6. The DNA for the CDR3 is TGTGCCAGCAGCTTGGGGCGGGGGGCGATGAATGAGCAGTTCTTC. Its translation is CASSLGRGAMNEQFF.

Written as DNA, the CDR3 is TGCAGCGTTGATCTTAGCCCAGATACGCAGTATTTT. Translating it yields CSVDLSPDTQYF. The chain employs TRBV29-1 and TRBJ2-3; D remains ambiguous. The germline V gene has CDR1 SQVTM and CDR2 ANQGSEA. CDR3 length: 12 amino acids. V shed 3 bases and J shed 4 bases, with 8 bases lying between them.

The chain carries TRBV19 and TRBJ1-1; TRBD1 agrees at 9 bases. The germline V gene has CDR1 LNHDA and CDR2 SQIVND (reference sequence). The J segment lost 9 bases and the V segment lost 8 bases, leaving 10 bases of the junction unmatched. CDR3 length: 13 amino acids. The CDR3 DNA is TGTGCCAGTGGGGACAGGGTCTCCGTTAAAGCTTTCTTT. It specifies CASGDRVSVKAFF.

The chain is built from TRBV30 and TRBJ1-5; D perhaps matches TRBD1 (5 bases). Germline V gives CDR1 GTSNPN, CDR2 SVGIG (reference sequence). V was pared by 5 bases and J by 0 bases, with 8 bases between. The CDR3 consists of 13 residues. CDR3 bases: TGTGCCTGGCAGGGAAATAGCAATCAGCCCCAGCATTTT. It yields the protein CAWQGNSNQPQHF.

CDR3 sequence (DNA): TGTGCCAGCAGCGACCCCAGACAGGGAGGCTATGGCTACACCTTC. Protein product: CASSDPRQGGYGYTF. V and J are TRBV6-4 and TRBJ1-2; 7 bases agree with TRBD1. There are 15 residues in the CDR3. V trimming: 6 bases; J trimming: 4 bases; junction bases outside the gene matches: 11. Germline CDR1 MRHNA, CDR2 SNTAGT.

The chain uses TRBV7-2 and TRBJ1-3; a possible D gene is TRBD1 (6 bases). Trimming removed 1 base at V and 4 bases at J, with 14 bases between. The CDR3 has 16 residues. From germline, CDR1 is SGHTA and CDR2 FQGNSA. Here the CDR3 DNA reads TGTGCCAGCAGCTTAGTGCCCCCAGGGGCCGGAAACACCATATATTTT. Translation gives CASSLVPPGAGNTIYF. The full variable domain, completed using reference TRBV7-2 and TRBJ1-3, is GAGVSQSPSNKVTEKGKDVELRCDPISGHTALYWYRQSLGQGLEFLIYFQGNSAPDKSGLPSDRFSAERTGGSVSTLTIQRTQQEDSAVYLCASSLVPPGAGNTIYFGEGSWLTVV.

V and J are TRBV4-3 and TRBJ2-5, with TRBD2 matching over 13 bases. Germline CDR1 reads LGHNA; CDR2 reads YSLEER. This CDR3 region has 17 residues. V was pared by 1 base and J by 4 bases, with 6 bases of the junction left unmatched. As DNA, the CDR3 is TGCGCCAGCAGCCAAGGACTAGCGGGGGGAGGCGGAGAGACCCAGTACTTC. The encoded protein is CASSQGLAGGGGETQYF.